This T cell receptor beta chain originates from a study of technical replicates of blood from several donors. V lost 7 bases to trimming and J lost 7 bases, with 11 bases between them. The CDR3 extends over 12 amino acids. Germline CDR1 is MNHEY and CDR2 is SVGAGI. Some clones are missing from TCRdb's copy, which holds only in-frame ones; the method was immunoSEQ multiplex PCR. This sample has some 57,000 clones, with about nine tenths found just once. J is TRBJ2-1 and V is TRBV6-5, with D tentatively TRBD1 (6 bases). This clonotype was obtained from a human donor in good health. Some clones in this sample may be carry-over from other donors' samples. The sequencing input was PBMCs. The CDR3 nucleotides read TGTGCCAGCACCGACAGGTTAAATGAGCAGTTCTTC. Translating gives CASTDRLNEQFF.